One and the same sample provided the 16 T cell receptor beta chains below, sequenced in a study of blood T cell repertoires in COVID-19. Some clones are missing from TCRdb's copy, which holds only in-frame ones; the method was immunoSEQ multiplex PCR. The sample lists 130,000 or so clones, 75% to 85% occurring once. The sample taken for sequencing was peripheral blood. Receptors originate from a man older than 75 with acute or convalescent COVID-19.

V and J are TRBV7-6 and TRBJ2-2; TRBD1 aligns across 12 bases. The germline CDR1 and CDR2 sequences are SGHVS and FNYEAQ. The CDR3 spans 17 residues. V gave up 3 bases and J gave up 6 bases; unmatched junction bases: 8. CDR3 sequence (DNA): TGTGCCAGCAGCTTCGTCGGGACAGGGGGCGCTCCCGGGGAGCTGTTTTTT. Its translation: CASSFVGTGGAPGELFF.

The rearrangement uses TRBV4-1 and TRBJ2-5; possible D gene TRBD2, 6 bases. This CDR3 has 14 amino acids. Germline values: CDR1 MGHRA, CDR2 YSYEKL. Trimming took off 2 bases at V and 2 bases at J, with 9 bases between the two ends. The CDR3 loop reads CASSQRTTQETQYF. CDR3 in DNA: TGCGCCAGCAGCCAACGGACTACGCAAGAGACCCAGTACTTC.

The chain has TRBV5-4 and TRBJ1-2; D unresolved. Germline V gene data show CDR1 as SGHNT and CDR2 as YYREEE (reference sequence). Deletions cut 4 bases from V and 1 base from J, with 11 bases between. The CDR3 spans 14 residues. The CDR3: CASSPPGVNYGYTF. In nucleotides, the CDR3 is TGTGCCAGCAGCCCTCCCGGGGTTAACTATGGCTACACCTTC.

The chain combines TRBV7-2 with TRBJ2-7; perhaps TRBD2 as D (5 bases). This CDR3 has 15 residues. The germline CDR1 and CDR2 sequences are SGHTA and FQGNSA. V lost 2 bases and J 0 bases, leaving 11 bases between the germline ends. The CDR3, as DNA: TGTGCCAGCAGCTTATCCCTGGGGAGCTCCTACGAGCAGTACTTC. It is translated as CASSLSLGSSYEQYF.

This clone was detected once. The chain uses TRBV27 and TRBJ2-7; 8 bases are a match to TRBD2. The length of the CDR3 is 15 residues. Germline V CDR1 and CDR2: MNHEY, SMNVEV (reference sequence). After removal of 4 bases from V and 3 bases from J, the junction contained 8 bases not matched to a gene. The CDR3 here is CASSWFRGGHYEQYF. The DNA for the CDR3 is TGTGCCAGCAGTTGGTTCCGGGGGGGCCACTACGAGCAGTACTTC.

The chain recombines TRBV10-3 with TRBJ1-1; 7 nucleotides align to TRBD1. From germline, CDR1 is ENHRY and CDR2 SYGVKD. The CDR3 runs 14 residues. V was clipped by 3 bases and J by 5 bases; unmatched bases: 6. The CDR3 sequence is CAISEKGAITEAFF. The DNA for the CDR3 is TGTGCCATCAGTGAAAAGGGGGCGATAACTGAAGCTTTCTTT.

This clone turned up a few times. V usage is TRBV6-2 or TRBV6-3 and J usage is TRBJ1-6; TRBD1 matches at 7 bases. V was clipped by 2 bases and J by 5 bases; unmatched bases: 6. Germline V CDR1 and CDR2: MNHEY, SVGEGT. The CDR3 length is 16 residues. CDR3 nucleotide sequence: TGTGCCAGCAGTTACCTCCGACAGGGCGATAATTCACCCCTCCACTTT. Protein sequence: CASSYLRQGDNSPLHF.

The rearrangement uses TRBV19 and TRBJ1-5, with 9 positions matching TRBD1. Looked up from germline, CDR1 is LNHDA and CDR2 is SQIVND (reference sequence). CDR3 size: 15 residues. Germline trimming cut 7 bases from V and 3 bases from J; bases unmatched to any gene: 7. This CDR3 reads CASIGTGRFNQPQHF. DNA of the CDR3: TGTGCCAGTATTGGGACAGGGCGATTCAATCAGCCCCAGCATTTT. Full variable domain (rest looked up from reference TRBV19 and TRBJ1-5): DGGITQSPKYLFRKEGQNVTLSCEQNLNHDAMYWYRQDPGQGLRLIYYSQIVNDFQKGDIAEGYSVSREKKESFPLTVTSAQKNPTAFYLCASIGTGRFNQPQHFGDGTRLSIL.

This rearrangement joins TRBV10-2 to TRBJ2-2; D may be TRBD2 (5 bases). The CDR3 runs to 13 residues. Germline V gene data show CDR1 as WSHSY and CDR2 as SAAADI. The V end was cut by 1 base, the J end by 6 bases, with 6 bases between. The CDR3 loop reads CASSEWEPGELFF. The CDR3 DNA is TGCGCCAGCAGTGAGTGGGAGCCCGGGGAGCTGTTTTTT.

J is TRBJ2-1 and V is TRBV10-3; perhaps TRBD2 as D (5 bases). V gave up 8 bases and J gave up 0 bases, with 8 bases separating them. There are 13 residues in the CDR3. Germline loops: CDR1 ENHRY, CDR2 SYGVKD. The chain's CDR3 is CAIGEGSYNEQFF. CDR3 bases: TGTGCCATCGGAGAGGGCTCCTACAATGAGCAGTTCTTC.

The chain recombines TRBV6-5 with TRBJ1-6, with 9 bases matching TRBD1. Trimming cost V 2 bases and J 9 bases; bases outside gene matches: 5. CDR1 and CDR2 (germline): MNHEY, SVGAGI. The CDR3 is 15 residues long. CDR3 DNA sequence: TGTGCCAGCAGTTACGGTGGGGACAGGGCTTCACCCCTCCACTTT. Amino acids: CASSYGGDRASPLHF.

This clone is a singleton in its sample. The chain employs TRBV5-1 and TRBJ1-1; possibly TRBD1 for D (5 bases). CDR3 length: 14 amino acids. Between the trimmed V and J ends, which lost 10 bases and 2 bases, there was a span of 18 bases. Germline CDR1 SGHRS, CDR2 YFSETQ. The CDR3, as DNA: TGCGCCTCCAACCCCGGACATCAAAACACTGAAGCTTTCTTT. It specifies CASNPGHQNTEAFF.

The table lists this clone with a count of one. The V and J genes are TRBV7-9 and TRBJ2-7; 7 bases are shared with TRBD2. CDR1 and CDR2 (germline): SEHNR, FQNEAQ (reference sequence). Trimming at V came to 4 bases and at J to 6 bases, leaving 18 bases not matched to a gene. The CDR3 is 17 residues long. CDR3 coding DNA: TGTGCCAGCAGCTATGGTAGGGACTACCCCAGGATCTCCGAGCAGTACTTC. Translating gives CASSYGRDYPRISEQYF.

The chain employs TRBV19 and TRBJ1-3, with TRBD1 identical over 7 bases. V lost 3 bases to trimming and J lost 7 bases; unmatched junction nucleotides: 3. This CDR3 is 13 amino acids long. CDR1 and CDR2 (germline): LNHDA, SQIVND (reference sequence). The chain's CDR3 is CASSMVRGNTIYF. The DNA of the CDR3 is TGTGCCAGTAGTATGGTCAGGGGGAACACCATATATTTT.

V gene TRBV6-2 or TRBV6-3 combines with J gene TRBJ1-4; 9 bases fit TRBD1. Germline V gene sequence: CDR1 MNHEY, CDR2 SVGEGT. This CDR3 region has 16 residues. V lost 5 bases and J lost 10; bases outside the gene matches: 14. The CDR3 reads CASSPPPGQGGGKLFF. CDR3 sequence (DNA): TGTGCCAGCAGTCCACCGCCGGGACAGGGAGGTGGAAAACTGTTTTTT.

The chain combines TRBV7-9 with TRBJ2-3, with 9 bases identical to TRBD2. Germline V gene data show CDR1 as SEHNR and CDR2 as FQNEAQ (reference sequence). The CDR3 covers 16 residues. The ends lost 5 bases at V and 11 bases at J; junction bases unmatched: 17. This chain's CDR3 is CASSLGLAGNSGGQYF. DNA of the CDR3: TGTGCCAGCAGCCTAGGGCTAGCGGGAAATTCGGGGGGGCAGTATTTT.